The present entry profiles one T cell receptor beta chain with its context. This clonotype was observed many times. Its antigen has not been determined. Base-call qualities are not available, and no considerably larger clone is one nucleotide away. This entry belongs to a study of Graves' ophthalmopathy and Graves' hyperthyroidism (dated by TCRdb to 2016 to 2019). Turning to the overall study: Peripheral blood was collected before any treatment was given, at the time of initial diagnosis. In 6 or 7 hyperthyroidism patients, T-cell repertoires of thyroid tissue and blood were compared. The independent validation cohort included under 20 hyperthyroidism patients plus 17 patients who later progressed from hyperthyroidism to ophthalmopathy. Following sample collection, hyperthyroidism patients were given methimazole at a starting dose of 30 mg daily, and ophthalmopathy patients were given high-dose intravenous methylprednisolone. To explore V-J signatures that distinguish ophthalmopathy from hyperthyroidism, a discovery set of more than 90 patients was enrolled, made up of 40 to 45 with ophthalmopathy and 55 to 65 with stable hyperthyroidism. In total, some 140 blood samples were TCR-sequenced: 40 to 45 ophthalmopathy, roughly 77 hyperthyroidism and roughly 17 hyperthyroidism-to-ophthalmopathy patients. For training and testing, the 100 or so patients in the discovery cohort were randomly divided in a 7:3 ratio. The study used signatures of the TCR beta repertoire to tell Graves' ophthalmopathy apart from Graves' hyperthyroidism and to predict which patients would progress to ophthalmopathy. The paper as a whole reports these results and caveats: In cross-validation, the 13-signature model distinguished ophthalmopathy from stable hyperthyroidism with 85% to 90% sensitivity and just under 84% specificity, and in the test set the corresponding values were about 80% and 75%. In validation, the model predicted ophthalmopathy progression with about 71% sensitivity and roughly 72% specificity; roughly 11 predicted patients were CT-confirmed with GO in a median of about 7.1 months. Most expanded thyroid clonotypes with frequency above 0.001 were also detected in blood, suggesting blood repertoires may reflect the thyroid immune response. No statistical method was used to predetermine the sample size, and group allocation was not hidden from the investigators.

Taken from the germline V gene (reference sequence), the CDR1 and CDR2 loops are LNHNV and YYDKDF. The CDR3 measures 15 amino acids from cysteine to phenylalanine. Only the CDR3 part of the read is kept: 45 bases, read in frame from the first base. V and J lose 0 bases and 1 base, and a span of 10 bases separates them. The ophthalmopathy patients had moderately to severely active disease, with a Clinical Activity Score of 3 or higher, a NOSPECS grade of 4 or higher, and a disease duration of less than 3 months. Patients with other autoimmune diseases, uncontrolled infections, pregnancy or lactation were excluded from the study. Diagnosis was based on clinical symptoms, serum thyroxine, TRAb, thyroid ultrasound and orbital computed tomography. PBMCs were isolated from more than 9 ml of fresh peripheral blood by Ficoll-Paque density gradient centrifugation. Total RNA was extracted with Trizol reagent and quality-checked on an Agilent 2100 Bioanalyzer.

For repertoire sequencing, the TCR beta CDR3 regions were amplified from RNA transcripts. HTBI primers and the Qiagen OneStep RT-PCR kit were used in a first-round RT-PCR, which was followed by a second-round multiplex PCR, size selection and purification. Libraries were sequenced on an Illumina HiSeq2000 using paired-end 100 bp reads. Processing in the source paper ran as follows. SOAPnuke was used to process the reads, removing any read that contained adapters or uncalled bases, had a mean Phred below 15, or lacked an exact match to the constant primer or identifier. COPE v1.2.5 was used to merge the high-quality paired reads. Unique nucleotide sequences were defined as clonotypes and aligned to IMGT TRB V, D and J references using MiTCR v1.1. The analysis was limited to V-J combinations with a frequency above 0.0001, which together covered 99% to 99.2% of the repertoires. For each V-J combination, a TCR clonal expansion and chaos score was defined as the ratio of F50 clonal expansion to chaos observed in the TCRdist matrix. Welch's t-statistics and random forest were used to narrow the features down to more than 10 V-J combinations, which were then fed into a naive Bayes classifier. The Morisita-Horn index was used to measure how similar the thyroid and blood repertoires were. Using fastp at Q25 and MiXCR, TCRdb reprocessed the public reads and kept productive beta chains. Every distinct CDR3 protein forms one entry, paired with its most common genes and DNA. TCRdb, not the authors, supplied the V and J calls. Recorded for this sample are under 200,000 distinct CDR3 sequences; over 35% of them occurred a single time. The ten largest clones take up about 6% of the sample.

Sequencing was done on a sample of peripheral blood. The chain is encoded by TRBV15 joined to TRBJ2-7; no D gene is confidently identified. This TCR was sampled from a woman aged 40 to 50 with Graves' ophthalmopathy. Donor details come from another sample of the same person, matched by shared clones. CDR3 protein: CATSRDVTGSYEQYF. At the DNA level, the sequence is TGTGCCACCAGCAGAGATGTCACTGGATCCTACGAGCAGTACTTC.